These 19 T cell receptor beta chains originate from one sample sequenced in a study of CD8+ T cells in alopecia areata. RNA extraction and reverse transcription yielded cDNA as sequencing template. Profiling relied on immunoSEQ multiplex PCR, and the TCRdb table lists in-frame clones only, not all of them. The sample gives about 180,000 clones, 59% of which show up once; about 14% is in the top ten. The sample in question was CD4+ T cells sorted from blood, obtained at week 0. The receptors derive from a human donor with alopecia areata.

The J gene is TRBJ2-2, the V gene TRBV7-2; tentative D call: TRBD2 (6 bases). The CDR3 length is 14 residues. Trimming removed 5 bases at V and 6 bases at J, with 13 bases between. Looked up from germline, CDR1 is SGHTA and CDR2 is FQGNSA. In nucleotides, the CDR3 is TGTGCCAGCAGCACAACCACTAGCTCCGGGGAGCTGTTTTTT. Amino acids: CASSTTTSSGELFF.

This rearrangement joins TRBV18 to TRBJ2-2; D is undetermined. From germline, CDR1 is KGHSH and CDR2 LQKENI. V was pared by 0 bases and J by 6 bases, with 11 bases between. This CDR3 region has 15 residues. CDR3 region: CASSPPLPAAGELFF. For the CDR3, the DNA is TGTGCCAGCTCACCACCACTCCCCGCGGCCGGGGAGCTGTTTTTT.

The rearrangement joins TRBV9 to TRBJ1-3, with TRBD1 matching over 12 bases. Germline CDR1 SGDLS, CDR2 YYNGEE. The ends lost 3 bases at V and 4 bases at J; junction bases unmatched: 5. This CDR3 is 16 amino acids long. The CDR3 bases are TGTGCCAGCAGCGCGAGAGGGACAGGGGGCGGAAACACCATATATTTT. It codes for CASSARGTGGGNTIYF.

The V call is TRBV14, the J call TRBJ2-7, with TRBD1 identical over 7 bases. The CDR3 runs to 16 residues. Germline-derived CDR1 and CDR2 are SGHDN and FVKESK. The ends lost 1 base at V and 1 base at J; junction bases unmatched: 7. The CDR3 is CASSQVVQGVSYEQYF. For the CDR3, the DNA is TGTGCCAGCAGCCAAGTGGTTCAGGGGGTGTCCTACGAGCAGTACTTC.

Written as DNA, the CDR3 is TGTGCCAGCAGCAGGGGACAGGCTGGGGCCAACGTCCTGACTTTC. It codes for CASSRGQAGANVLTF. The chain joins TRBV11-2 to TRBJ2-6; TRBD1 matches at 8 bases. Per germline, CDR1 SGHAT and CDR2 FQNNGV. V shed 5 bases and J 2 bases; nucleotides not matched to a gene: 2. The CDR3 is 15 residues long. The full variable domain, in which reference TRBV11-2 and TRBJ2-6 provide the parts outside the CDR3, is EAGVAQSPRYKIIEKRQSVAFWCNPISGHATLYWYQQILGQGPKLLIQFQNNGVVDDSQLPKDRFSAERLKGVDSTLKIQPAKLEDSAVYLCASSRGQAGANVLTFGAGSRLTVL.

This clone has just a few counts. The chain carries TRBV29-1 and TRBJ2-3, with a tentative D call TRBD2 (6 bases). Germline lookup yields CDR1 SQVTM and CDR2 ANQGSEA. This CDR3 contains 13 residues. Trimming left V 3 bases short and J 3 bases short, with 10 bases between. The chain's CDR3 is CSVDDGGTDTQYF. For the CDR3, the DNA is TGCAGCGTTGATGACGGGGGTACAGATACGCAGTATTTT.

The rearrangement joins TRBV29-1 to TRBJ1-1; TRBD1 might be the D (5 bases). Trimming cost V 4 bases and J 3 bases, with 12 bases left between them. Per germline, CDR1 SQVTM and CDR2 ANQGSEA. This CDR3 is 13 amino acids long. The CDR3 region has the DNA TGCAGCGTTGTTAGGGGAGCGGACACTGAAGCTTTCTTT. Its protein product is CSVVRGADTEAFF.

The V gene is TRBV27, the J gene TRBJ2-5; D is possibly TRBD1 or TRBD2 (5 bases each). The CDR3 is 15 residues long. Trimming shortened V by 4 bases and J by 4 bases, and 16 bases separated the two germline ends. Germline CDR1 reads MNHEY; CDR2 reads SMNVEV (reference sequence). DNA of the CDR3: TGTGCCAGCAGTTCAGAGTGGGGGTCAAGAGAGACCCAGTACTTC. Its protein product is CASSSEWGSRETQYF.

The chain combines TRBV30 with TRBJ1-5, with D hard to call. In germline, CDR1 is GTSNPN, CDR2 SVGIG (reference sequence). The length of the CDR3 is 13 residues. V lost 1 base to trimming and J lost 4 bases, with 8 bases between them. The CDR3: CAWSEWGNQPQHF. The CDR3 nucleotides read TGTGCCTGGAGTGAGTGGGGAAATCAGCCCCAGCATTTT.

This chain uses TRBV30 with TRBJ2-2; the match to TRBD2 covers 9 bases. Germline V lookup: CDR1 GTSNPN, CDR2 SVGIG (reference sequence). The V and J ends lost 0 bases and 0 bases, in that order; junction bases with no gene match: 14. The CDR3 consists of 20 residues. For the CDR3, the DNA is TGTGCCTGGAGTGTAGTTCCCTGGGTAGCGGGGGCCACGAACACCGGGGAGCTGTTTTTT. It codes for CAWSVVPWVAGATNTGELFF.

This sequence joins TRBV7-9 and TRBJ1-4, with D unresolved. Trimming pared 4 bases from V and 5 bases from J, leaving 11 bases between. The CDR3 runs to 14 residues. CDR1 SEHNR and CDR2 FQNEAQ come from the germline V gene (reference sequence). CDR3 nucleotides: TGTGCCAGCAGCTCTCGCATGGGGAATGAAAAACTGTTTTTT. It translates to CASSSRMGNEKLFF.

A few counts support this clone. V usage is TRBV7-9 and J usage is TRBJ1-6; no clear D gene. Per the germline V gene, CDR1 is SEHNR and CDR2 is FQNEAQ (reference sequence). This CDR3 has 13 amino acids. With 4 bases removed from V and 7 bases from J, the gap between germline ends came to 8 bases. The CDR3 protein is CASSSVPNSPLHF. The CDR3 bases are TGTGCCAGCAGCTCCGTTCCCAATTCACCCCTCCACTTT.

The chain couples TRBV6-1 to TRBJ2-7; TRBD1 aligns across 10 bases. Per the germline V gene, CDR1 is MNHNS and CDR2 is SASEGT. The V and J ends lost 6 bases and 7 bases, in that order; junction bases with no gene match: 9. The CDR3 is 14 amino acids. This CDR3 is CASSRDRGLEEQYF. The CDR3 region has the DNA TGTGCCAGCAGCCGCGACAGGGGGCTGGAAGAGCAGTACTTC.

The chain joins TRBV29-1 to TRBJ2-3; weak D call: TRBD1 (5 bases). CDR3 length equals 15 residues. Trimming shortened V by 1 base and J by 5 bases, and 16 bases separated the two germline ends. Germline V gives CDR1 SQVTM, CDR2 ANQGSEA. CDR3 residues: CSVEGRAGMRDTQYF. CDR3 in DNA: TGCAGCGTTGAAGGTCGGGCAGGGATGCGAGATACGCAGTATTTT.

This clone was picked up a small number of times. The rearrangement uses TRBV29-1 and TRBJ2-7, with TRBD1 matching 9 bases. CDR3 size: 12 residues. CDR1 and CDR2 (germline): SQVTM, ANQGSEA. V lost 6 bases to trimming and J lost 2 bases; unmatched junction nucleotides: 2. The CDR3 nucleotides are TGCAGCGTCAGACAGGGGGCCTACGAGCAGTACTTC. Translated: CSVRQGAYEQYF.

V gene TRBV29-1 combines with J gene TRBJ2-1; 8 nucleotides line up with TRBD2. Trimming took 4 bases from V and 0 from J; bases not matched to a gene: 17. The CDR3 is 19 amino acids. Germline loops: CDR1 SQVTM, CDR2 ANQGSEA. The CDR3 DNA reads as TGCAGCGTTGTATTAAAGGAGACTAGCGCAAGAATCTCCTACAATGAGCAGTTCTTC. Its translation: CSVVLKETSARISYNEQFF.

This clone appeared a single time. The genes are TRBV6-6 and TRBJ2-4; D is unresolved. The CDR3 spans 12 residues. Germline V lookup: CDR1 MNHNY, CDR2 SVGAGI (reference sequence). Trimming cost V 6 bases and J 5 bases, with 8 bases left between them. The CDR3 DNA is TGTGCCAGCAGGGCGGAGCAAAACATTCAGTACTTC. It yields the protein CASRAEQNIQYF.

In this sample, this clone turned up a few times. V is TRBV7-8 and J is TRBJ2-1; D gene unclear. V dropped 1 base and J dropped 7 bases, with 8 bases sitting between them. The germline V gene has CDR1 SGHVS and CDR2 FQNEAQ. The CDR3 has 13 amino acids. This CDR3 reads CASSLGPRNEQFF. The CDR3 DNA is TGTGCCAGCAGCTTAGGGCCGAGGAATGAGCAGTTCTTC.

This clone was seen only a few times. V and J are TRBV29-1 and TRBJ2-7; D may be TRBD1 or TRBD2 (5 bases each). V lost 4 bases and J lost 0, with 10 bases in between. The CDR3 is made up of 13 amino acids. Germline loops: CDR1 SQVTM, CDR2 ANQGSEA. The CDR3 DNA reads TGCAGCGTTGTTCTCGGGGCCTCCTACGAGCAGTACTTC. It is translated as CSVVLGASYEQYF.